The 5 T cell receptor beta chains reported below all come from one sample, sequenced in a study of blood T cells in healthy people across ages. The second PCR ran roughly 7 to 11 cycles with a sample-barcoded 5' primer and J-beta primers. TCRdb called the 5' RACE reads again in MiXCR, with one record for every CDR3 protein. The data show 600,000 to 650,000 distinct CDR3 sequences, approximately 59% seen once. The sample comprised blood. The receptors here all came from a man between 60 and 75 years old in good health.

About this clonotype itself: Germline is not matched at one junction end, which may reflect a read error. The gene calls are TRBV4-2 and TRBJ1-4; D gene ambiguous. CDR1 and CDR2 from the germline V gene are LGHNA and YNFKEQ. The CDR3 contains 12 residues. As DNA, the CDR3 is TGTGTCAGCAGCCAAGTAACGGAAAAACTGTTTTTT. It codes for CVSSQVTEKLFF.

V and J are TRBV4-1 and TRBJ1-6, with no clear D. The germline V gene encodes CDR1 MGHRA and CDR2 YSYEKL. V was clipped by 0 bases and J by 15 bases, with 12 bases between them. The CDR3 totals 13 residues. The CDR3 DNA reads TGCGCCAGCAGCCAAGATCGCCAGAAACGCCTCCACTTT. It encodes CASSQDRQKRLHF.

Details on this clonotype: Mismatch with germline at one junction end may stem from a read error. V and J are TRBV7-2 and TRBJ2-1, with 8 bases aligning to TRBD2. Germline assignment: CDR1 SGHTA and CDR2 FQGNSA. The CDR3 loop spans 16 amino acids. CDR3 nucleotides: TGTGCCAGCGGCTTAATGGGCGGGGGGTCCTACAATGAGCAGTTCTTC. Translation: CASGLMGGGSYNEQFF.

The rearrangement uses TRBV28 and TRBJ2-6; 14 bases map to TRBD2. The CDR3 is 18 amino acids. J lost 3 bases, V lost 1 base, and 2 bases had no gene match. Germline-derived CDR1 and CDR2 are MDHEN and SYDVKM. CDR3 region: CASSLSGLAGVGANVLTF. The CDR3 nucleotides are TGTGCCAGCAGTTTATCGGGACTAGCGGGGGTTGGGGCCAACGTCCTGACTTTC.

The V and J genes are TRBV20-1 and TRBJ2-5; no firm D call. CDR3 length: 11 amino acids. Trimming took 5 bases from V and 2 from J, leaving 6 bases between them. The germline V gene encodes CDR1 DFQATT and CDR2 SNEGSKA (reference sequence). CDR3 sequence: CSAPTQETQYF. The CDR3, as DNA: TGCAGTGCTCCGACACAAGAGACCCAGTACTTC.